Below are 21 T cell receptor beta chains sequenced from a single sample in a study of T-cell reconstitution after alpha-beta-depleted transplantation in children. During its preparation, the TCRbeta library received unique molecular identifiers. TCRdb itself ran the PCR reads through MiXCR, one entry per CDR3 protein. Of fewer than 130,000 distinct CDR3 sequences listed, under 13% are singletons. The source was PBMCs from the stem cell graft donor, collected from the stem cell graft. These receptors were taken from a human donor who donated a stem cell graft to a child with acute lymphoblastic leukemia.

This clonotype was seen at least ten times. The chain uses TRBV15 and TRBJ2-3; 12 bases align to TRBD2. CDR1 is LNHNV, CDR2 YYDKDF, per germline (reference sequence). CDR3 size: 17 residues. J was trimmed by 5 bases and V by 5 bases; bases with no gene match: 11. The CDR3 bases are TGTGCCACCAGCGGAAGGCTAGCGGGAGGGCCGGGAGATACGCAGTATTTT. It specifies CATSGRLAGGPGDTQYF.

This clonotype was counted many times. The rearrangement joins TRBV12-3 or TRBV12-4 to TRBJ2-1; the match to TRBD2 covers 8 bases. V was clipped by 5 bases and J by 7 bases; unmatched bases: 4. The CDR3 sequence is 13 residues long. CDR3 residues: CASSDSGGNEQFF. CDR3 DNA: TGTGCCAGCAGTGACTCGGGAGGGAATGAGCAGTTCTTC.

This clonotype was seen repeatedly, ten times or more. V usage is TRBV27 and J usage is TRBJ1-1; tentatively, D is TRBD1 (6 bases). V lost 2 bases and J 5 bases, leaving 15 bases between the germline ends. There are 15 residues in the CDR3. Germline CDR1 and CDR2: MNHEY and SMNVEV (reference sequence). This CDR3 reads CASSLRGGRGTEAFF. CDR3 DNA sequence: TGTGCCAGCAGTTTAAGGGGGGGGCGCGGGACTGAAGCTTTCTTT.

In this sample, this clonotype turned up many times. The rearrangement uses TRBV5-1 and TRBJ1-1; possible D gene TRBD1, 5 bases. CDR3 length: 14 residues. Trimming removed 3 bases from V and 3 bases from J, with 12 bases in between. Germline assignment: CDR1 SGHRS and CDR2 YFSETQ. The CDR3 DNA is TGCGCCAGCAGCTGGGGGACGGGAGACACTGAAGCTTTCTTT. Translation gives CASSWGTGDTEAFF.

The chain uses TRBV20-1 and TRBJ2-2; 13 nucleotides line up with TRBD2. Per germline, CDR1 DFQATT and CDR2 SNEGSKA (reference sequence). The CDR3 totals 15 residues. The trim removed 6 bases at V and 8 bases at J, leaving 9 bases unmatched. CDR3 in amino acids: CSAAPGLAGPGELFF. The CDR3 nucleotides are TGCAGTGCAGCTCCGGGACTAGCGGGGCCAGGGGAGCTGTTTTTT.

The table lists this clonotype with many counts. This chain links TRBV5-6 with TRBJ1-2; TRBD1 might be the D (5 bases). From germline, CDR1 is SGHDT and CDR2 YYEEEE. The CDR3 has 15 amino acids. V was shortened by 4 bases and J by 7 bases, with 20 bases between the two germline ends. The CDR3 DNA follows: TGTGCCAGCAGCCCCAGGGAAGGACTCTATGGTGGCTACACCTTC. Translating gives CASSPREGLYGGYTF.

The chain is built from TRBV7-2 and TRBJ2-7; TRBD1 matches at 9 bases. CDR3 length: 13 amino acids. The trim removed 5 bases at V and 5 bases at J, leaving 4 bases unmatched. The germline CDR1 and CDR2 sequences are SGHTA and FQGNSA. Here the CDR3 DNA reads TGTGCCAGCAGCCCGGACAGGGGCGACGAGCAGTACTTC. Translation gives CASSPDRGDEQYF.

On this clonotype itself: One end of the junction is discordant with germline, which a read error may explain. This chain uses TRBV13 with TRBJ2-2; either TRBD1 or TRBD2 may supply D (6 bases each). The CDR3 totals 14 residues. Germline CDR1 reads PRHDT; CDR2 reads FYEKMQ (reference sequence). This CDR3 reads CASSSGTLGGELLF. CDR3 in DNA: TGTGCCAGCAGCTCCGGGACACTCGGCGGGGAGCTGCTTTTT. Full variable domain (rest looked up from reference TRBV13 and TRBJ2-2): AAGVIQSPRHLIKEKRETATLKCYPIPRHDTVYWYQQGPGQDPQFLISFYEKMQSDKGSIPDRFSAQQFSDYHSELNMSSLELGDSALYFCASSSGTLGGELLFGEGSRLTVL.

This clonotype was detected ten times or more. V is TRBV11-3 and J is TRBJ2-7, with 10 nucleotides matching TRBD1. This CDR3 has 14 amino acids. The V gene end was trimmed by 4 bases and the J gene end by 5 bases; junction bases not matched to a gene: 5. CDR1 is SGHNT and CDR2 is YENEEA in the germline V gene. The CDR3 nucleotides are TGTGCCAGCAGCTCCGGGACAGGGGAGCACGAGCAGTACTTC. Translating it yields CASSSGTGEHEQYF.

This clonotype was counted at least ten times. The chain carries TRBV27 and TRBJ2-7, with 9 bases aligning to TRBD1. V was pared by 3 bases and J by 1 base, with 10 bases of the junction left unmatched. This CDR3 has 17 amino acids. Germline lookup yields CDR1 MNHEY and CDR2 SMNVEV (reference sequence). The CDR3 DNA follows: TGTGCCAGCAGTTTGGGTACAGGGGGCCACCCTTCCTACGAGCAGTACTTC. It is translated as CASSLGTGGHPSYEQYF.

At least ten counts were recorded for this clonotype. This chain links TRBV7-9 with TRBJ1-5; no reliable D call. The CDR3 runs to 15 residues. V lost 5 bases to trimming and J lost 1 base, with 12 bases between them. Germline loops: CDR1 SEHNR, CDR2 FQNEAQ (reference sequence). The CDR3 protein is CASSPPGGSNQPQHF. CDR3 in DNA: TGTGCCAGCAGCCCTCCTGGCGGCAGCAATCAGCCCCAGCATTTT.

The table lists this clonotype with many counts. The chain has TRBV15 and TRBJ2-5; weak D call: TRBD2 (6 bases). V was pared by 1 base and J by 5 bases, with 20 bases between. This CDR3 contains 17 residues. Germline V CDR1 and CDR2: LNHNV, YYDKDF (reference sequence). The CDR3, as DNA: TGTGCCACCAGCAGAGTGGGAGCCGGGACTTCAAAGGAGACCCAGTACTTC. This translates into CATSRVGAGTSKETQYF.

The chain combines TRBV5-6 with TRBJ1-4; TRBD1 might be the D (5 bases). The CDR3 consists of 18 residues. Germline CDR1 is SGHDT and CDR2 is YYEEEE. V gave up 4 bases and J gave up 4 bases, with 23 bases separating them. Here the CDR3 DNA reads TGTGCCAGCAGCCCGGGACCCACCAGCGGAATGGGTAATGAAAAACTGTTTTTT. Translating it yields CASSPGPTSGMGNEKLFF.

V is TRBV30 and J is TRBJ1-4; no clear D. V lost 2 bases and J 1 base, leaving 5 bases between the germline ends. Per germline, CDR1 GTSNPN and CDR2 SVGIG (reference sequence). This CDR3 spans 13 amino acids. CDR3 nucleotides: TGTGCCTGGAGTTATGGAACTAATGAAAAACTGTTTTTT. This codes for CAWSYGTNEKLFF.

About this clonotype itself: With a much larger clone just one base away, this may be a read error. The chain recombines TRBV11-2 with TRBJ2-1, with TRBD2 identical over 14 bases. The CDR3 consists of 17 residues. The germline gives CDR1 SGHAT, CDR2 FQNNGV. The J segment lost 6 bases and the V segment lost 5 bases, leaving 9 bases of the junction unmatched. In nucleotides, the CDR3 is TGTGCCAGCAGCATAGTTCTCGGACTAGCGGGGGGCAATGAGCAGTTCTTC. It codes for CASSIVLGLAGGNEQFF.

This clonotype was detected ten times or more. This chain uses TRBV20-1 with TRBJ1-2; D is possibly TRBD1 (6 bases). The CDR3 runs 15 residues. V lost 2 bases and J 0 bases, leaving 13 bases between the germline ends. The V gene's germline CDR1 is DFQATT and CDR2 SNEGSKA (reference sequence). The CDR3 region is CSARPPGAPNYGYTF. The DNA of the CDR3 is TGCAGTGCTAGACCTCCAGGGGCCCCTAACTATGGCTACACCTTC.

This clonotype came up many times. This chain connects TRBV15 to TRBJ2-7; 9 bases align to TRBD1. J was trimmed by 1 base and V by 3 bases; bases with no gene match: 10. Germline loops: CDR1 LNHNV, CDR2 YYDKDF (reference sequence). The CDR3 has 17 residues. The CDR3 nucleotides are TGTGCCACCAGCAGCCATCCCCCGGGACAGGGATCCTACGAGCAGTACTTC. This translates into CATSSHPPGQGSYEQYF. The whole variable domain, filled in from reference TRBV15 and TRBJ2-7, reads DAMVIQNPRYQVTQFGKPVTLSCSQTLNHNVMYWYQQKSSQAPKLLFHYYDKDFNNEADTPDNFQSRRPNTSFCFLDIRSPGLGDTAMYLCATSSHPPGQGSYEQYFGPGTRLTVT.

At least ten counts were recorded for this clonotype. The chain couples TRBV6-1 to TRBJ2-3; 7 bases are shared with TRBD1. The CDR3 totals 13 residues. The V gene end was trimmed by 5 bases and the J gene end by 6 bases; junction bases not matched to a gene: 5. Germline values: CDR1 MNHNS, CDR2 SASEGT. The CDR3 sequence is CASSQTGQDTQYF. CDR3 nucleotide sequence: TGTGCCAGCAGTCAGACAGGGCAGGATACGCAGTATTTT.

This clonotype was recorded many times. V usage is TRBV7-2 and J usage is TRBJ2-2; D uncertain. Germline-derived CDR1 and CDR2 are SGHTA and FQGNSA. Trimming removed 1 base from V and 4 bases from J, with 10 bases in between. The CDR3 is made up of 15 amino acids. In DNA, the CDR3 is TGTGCCAGCAGCTTAGAGGGTTGGTTCACCGGGGAGCTGTTTTTT. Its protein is CASSLEGWFTGELFF. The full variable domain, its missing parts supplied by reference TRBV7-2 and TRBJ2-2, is GAGVSQSPSNKVTEKGKDVELRCDPISGHTALYWYRQSLGQGLEFLIYFQGNSAPDKSGLPSDRFSAERTGGSVSTLTIQRTQQEDSAVYLCASSLEGWFTGELFFGEGSRLTVL.

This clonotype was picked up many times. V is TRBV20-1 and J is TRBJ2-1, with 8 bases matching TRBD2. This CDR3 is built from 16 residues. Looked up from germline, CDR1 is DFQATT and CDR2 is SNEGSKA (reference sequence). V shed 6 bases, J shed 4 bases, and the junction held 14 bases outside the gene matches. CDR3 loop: CSALKVGGGVYNEQFF. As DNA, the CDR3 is TGCAGTGCCCTCAAAGTCGGGGGGGGCGTATACAATGAGCAGTTCTTC.

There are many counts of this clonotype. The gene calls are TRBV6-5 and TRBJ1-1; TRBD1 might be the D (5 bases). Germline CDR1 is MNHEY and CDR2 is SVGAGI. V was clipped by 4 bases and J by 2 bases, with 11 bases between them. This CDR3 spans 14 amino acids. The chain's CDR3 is CASSFQGSNTEAFF. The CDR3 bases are TGTGCCAGCAGTTTTCAGGGAAGCAACACTGAAGCTTTCTTT.